This is a list of T cell receptor beta chains from one sample in a study of shared clonotypes between healthy human individuals. Produced via immunoSEQ multiplex PCR; TCRdb's table is partial and in-frame only. The top ten clones hold roughly 0.13% of a sample with more than 2 million clones, around 95% of them seen once. The sample consisted of naive CD4+ T cells sorted from blood. The receptors originated from a man younger than 30 in good health. CDR3s include the opening cysteine and the closing phenylalanine or tryptophan. A D gene is named only where the DNA matches it firmly. Expanded clones are given a class, and other clones once, few, many or no size at all.

v_gene	d_gene	abundance	j_gene	CDR3nt	CDR3aa
TRBV6-5	TRBD2	many	TRBJ2-7	TGTGCCAGCAGGTGGGGACTAGCGGAGCGTGGGGAGTACTTC	CASRWGLAERGEYF
TRBV10-3	-	once	TRBJ1-3	TGTGCCATCAGTGACCTAAGCACCATATATTTT	CAISDLSTIYF
TRBV30	-	-	TRBJ1-5	TGTGCCTGGAGTAAGGGGTTAGGGGACAATCAGCCCCAGCATTTT	CAWSKGLGDNQPQHF
TRBV28	-	-	TRBJ1-6	TGTGCCAGCAGTACCCCCCCGATTAGCTCCTATAATTCACCCCTCCACTTT	CASSTPPISSYNSPLHF
TRBV4-3	-	many	TRBJ1-1	TGCGCCAGCAGCCAAGGTCGGAACACTGAAGCTTTCTTT	CASSQGRNTEAFF
TRBV6-1	TRBD1	-	TRBJ2-2	TGTGCCAGCGCACCGGGACAGGGTGTCGGGGAGCTGTTTTTT	CASAPGQGVGELFF
TRBV28	-	-	TRBJ1-2	TGTGCCAGCAGCGCCGGGACACTCTATGGCTACACCTTC	CASSAGTLYGYTF
TRBV27	-	-	TRBJ1-2	TGTGCCAGCAGTTTAGGTGGCAGGGCCTATGGCTACACCTTC	CASSLGGRAYGYTF
TRBV7-9	-	-	TRBJ1-2	TGTGCCAGCAGCTTAGGTCGGCGGGATGATGGCTACACCTTC	CASSLGRRDDGYTF
TRBV11-2	TRBD2	-	TRBJ2-3	TGTGCCAGCATAGCAGGACTAGCGGGTGATACGCAGTATTTT	CASIAGLAGDTQYF
TRBV28	-	-	TRBJ2-5	TGTGCCAGCAGTCAACAGGAGTTCCAAGAGACCCAGTACTTC	CASSQQEFQETQYF
TRBV18	-	-	TRBJ1-6	TGTGCCAGCTCACCCGGCACAGCCAATTCACCCCTCCACTTT	CASSPGTANSPLHF
TRBV10-3	-	-	TRBJ1-3	TGTGCCATCACCCCTGGGGCTGGAAACACCATATATTTT	CAITPGAGNTIYF
TRBV6-6	TRBD2	-	TRBJ2-1	TGTGCCATACTAGCGGAATACAATGAGCAGTTCTTC	CAILAEYNEQFF
TRBV5-1	TRBD1	once	TRBJ2-7	TGCGCCAGCAGCTCCTCCGGGACAGGGGACGAGCAGTACTTC	CASSSSGTGDEQYF
TRBV6-1	-	-	TRBJ1-1	TGTGCCAGCACCCACCTTGATGTTGGCACTGAAGCTTTCTTT	CASTHLDVGTEAFF